This TCR beta chain was identified in a study of T cells after yellow fever vaccination. The TCR cDNA carried a universal primer site and UMIs from 5'RACE template switching. TCRdb re-derived calls from the 5' RACE reads in MiXCR, one entry per CDR3 protein. The top ten hold 15% to 20% of the sample, which has 300,000 to 400,000 distinct CDR3 sequences, 7% to 9% seen once. The V gene's germline CDR1 is ENHRY and CDR2 SYGVKD. The CDR3 runs 12 residues. V lost 2 bases, J lost 6 bases, and 8 bases lay in between. This clonotype was sampled from a young man who received the YFV17D yellow fever vaccine. The material sequenced was PBMCs, taken approximately 40 days after the first yellow fever vaccination. J is TRBJ2-7 and V is TRBV10-3, with D unclear. CDR3 amino acids: CAISELRAEQYF. The DNA of the CDR3 is TGTGCCATCAGTGAGCTTCGGGCCGAGCAGTACTTC.